The clone carrying this T cell receptor (beta chain) was detected ten times or more. The antigen remains undetermined. Per germline, CDR1 SEHNR and CDR2 FQNEAQ (reference sequence). The CDR3 runs 15 residues. V lost 4 bases and J lost 0; bases outside the gene matches: 2. This entry is derived from a study of response to subunit inactivated influenza vaccine. TCRdb reprocessed the RT-PCR reads with MiXCR, giving one entry per CDR3 protein. There are about 520,000 distinct CDR3 sequences in the sample; around 7.7% occur only once, and 13% lies in the top ten. Findings of the study overall: Every seasonal influenza vaccination brings in few new T cells, the authors suggested.

The source was PBMCs from blood, collected less than 30 months after vaccination. The chain recombines TRBV7-9 with TRBJ2-1; 8 bases match TRBD2. This sequence was found in a man aged 45 to 75 who received an inactivated influenza vaccine. This chain's CDR3 is CASSSTSGSYNEQFF. Here the CDR3 DNA reads TGTGCCAGCAGCTCTACTAGCGGCTCCTACAATGAGCAGTTCTTC.